This TCR beta chain was sequenced for a study of beta chain features in type 1 diabetes. Findings and caveats of the study: VDJ junctions from type 1 diabetes patients carried fewer insertions and larger deletions. The naive, central memory and Treg TCRB repertoires of patients appeared to be more similar to one another than those of healthy donors.

This clone was observed a few times. What it binds is not known. CD45RO/CCR7/CD25/CD127/CD95/CD27 separated CD4+ naive, central memory, regulatory and stem cell-like memory cells by sorting. Expressed TCRB transcripts were sequenced after all isolated RNA was converted to cDNA. Assay: immunoSEQ multiplex PCR; the TCRdb copy retains only in-frame clones and omits some. The table shows approximately 200,000 clones, with over 7.5% occurring only once. J was trimmed by 7 bases and V by 5 bases; bases with no gene match: 12. Germline V CDR1 and CDR2: LNHDA, SQIVND (reference sequence). There are 18 residues in the CDR3.

The sample comprised naive CD4+ T cells from blood. The chain joins TRBV19 to TRBJ2-1; TRBD2 aligns across 15 bases. This clonotype was obtained from a woman aged 18 to 35 in good health. CDR3 nucleotide sequence: TGTGCCAGTAGTCTCCGCTGGACTAGCGGGAGGGCCACGAATGAGCAGTTCTTC. Translation gives CASSLRWTSGRATNEQFF.